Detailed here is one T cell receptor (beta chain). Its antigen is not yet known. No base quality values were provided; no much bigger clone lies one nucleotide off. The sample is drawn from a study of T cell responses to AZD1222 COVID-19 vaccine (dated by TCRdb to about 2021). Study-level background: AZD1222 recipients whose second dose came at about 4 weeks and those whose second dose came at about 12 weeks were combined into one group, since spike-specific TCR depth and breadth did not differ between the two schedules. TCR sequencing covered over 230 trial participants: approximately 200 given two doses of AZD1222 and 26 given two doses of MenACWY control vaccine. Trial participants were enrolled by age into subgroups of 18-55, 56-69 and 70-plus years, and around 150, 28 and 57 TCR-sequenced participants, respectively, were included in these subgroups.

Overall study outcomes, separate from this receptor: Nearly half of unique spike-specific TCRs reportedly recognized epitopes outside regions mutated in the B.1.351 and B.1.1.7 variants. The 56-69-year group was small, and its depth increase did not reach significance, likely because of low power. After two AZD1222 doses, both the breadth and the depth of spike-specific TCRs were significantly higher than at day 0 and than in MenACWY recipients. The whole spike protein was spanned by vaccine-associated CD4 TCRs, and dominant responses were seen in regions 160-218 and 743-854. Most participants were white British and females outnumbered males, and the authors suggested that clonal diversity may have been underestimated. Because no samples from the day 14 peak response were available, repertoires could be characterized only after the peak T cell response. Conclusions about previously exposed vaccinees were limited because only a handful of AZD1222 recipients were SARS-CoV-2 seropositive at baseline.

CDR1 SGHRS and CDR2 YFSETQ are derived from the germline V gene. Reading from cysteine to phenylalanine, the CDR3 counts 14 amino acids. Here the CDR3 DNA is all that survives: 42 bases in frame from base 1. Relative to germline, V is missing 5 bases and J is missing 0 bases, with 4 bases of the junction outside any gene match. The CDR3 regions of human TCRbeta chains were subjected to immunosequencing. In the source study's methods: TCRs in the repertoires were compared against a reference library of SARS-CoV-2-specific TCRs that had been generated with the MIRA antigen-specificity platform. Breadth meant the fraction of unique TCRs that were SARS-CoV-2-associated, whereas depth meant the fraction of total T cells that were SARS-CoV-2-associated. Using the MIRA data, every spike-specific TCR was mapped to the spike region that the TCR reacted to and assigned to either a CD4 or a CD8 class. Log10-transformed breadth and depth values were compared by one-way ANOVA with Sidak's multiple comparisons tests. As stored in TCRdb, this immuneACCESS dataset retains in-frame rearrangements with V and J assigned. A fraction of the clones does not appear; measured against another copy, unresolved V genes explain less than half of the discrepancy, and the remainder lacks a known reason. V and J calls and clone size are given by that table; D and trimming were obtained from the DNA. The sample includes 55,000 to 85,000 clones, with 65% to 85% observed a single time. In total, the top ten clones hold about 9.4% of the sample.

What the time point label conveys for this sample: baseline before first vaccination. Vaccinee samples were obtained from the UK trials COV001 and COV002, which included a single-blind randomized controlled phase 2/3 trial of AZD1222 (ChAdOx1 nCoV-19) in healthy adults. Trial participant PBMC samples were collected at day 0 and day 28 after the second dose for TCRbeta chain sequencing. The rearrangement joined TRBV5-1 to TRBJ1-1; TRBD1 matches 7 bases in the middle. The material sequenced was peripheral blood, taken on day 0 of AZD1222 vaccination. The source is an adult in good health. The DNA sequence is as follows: TGCGCCAGCAGATTACAGGGGCTGAACACTGAAGCTTTCTTT. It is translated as CASRLQGLNTEAFF.